The 13 T cell receptor beta chains listed next were all sequenced from one sample in a study of shared clonotypes between healthy human individuals. Only in-frame clones appear in the TCRdb table, and some are missing; sequencing was by immunoSEQ multiplex PCR. This repertoire shows about 2,200,000 clones, 90% to 95% found once; its top ten account for around 1.7%. Naive CD8 populations comprised CD45RO-negative cells positively selected for CCR7, excluding terminally differentiated effector memory CD45RA+ cells. What was sequenced was naive CD8+ T cells from PBMCs. The receptors were gathered from a man younger than 35 in good health. Some clones in this sample may be carry-over from other donors' samples.

This sequence joins TRBV29-1 and TRBJ2-1; weak D call: TRBD2 (6 bases). CDR3 length: 13 residues. From germline, CDR1 is SQVTM and CDR2 ANQGSEA. V lost 7 bases and J 3 bases, leaving 13 bases between the germline ends. In nucleotides, the CDR3 is TGCAGCGCCGCTCCTAGCGACTACAATGAGCAGTTCTTC. Translation gives CSAAPSDYNEQFF.

The gene calls are TRBV6-4 and TRBJ2-3; D perhaps matches TRBD1 (6 bases). CDR1 MRHNA and CDR2 SNTAGT come from the germline V gene. The CDR3 runs 13 residues. The V gene lost 3 bases and the J gene lost 4 bases, with 8 bases spanning the gap. The CDR3 protein is CASSEGAADTQYF. As DNA, the CDR3 is TGTGCCAGCAGTGAGGGGGCAGCAGATACGCAGTATTTT.

The rearrangement uses TRBV10-1 and TRBJ1-2; D may be TRBD1 (5 bases). The CDR3 has 16 amino acids. V gave up 2 bases and J gave up 2 bases, with 15 bases separating them. Germline CDR1 is WNHNN and CDR2 is SYGVQD (reference sequence). The CDR3 region has the DNA TGCGCCAGCAGTGAGGTAAGGGGCAGGGAAAACTATGGCTACACCTTC. Residues: CASSEVRGRENYGYTF.

This sequence joins TRBV15 and TRBJ2-7; D possibly uses TRBD1 or TRBD2 (5 bases each). The germline gives CDR1 LNHNV, CDR2 YYDKDF (reference sequence). The CDR3 contains 13 residues. Trimming took 9 bases from V and 7 from J, leaving 19 bases between them. CDR3: CATRERGAGEQYF. Here the CDR3 DNA reads TGTGCCACACGAGAGCGAGGGGCCGGGGAGCAGTACTTC.

For the CDR3, the DNA is TGTGCCATCAGTGAGTTACAGGGGGCGCAGCAGTACTTC. Protein product: CAISELQGAQQYF. The chain uses TRBV10-3 and TRBJ2-7; 9 nucleotides match TRBD1. Germline V gives CDR1 ENHRY, CDR2 SYGVKD. Losses at the gene ends were 1 base for V and 8 bases for J; bases not matched to a gene: 3. This CDR3 spans 13 amino acids.

The chain combines TRBV28 with TRBJ2-7, with 10 bases aligning to TRBD2. This CDR3 spans 14 amino acids. Trimming at V came to 6 bases and at J to 5 bases, leaving 7 bases not matched to a gene. The germline V gene has CDR1 MDHEN and CDR2 SYDVKM. The CDR3 bases are TGTGCCAGCAGGCTAGCGGGAGAATCCCACGAGCAGTACTTC. Translating it yields CASRLAGESHEQYF.

This chain uses TRBV29-1 with TRBJ1-2; D is undetermined. Germline V gene data show CDR1 as SQVTM and CDR2 as ANQGSEA. CDR3 size: 11 residues. V was pared by 2 bases and J by 9 bases, with 10 bases between. In nucleotides, the CDR3 is TGCAGCGTTGAAAAGGAGCAAAGCTACACCTTC. Translation: CSVEKEQSYTF.

V usage is TRBV9 and J usage is TRBJ2-1, with 10 positions matching TRBD2. Losses at the gene ends were 0 bases for V and 7 bases for J; bases not matched to a gene: 4. The CDR3 totals 15 residues. Germline assignment: CDR1 SGDLS and CDR2 YYNGEE. The CDR3 here is CASSVEWGLANEQFF. The DNA for the CDR3 is TGTGCCAGCAGCGTAGAATGGGGACTAGCGAATGAGCAGTTCTTC.

The CDR3 nucleotides read TGCGCCAGCAGCGCTGGACAGGGGGTGAGAGAGACCCAGTACTTC. Encoded protein: CASSAGQGVRETQYF. The chain uses TRBV5-1 and TRBJ2-5; TRBD1 matches at 10 bases. This CDR3 has 15 amino acids. V was pared by 4 bases and J by 4 bases, with 7 bases of the junction left unmatched. The germline V gene encodes CDR1 SGHRS and CDR2 YFSETQ. The complete variable domain, with remaining parts taken from reference TRBV5-1 and TRBJ2-5, reads KAGVTQTPRYLIKTRGQQVTLSCSPISGHRSVSWYQQTPGQGLQFLFEYFSETQRNKGNFPGRFSGRQFSNSRSEMNVSTLELGDSALYLCASSAGQGVRETQYFGPGTRLLVL.

This chain uses TRBV29-1 with TRBJ2-1; 11 bases align to TRBD2. CDR3 length equals 15 residues. The ends lost 4 bases at V and 4 bases at J; junction bases unmatched: 6. Germline lookup yields CDR1 SQVTM and CDR2 ANQGSEA. The DNA for the CDR3 is TGCAGCGTTGCCCAGGGACTAGCGGCTTACAATGAGCAGTTCTTC. Translation gives CSVAQGLAAYNEQFF.

In DNA form, the CDR3 reads TGTGCTAGTGGGGCAAACTACAATGAGCAGTTCTTC. Protein: CASGANYNEQFF. J is TRBJ2-1 and V is TRBV12-5; D is unresolved. Trimming removed 6 bases at V and 3 bases at J, with 6 bases between. Looked up from germline, CDR1 is LGHNT and CDR2 is FRNRAP. This CDR3 spans 12 amino acids.

The chain links TRBV27 to TRBJ1-5; tentatively, D is TRBD1 (5 bases). Trimming took off 3 bases at V and 4 bases at J, with 10 bases between the two ends. Germline CDR1 is MNHEY and CDR2 is SMNVEV (reference sequence). The CDR3 is 14 amino acids. The CDR3 DNA reads as TGTGCCAGCAGTTTTACAGGATTGAATCAGCCCCAGCATTTT. Residues: CASSFTGLNQPQHF.

This chain joins TRBV7-9 and TRBJ1-1; 9 positions agree with TRBD1. The ends lost 5 bases at V and 1 base at J; junction bases unmatched: 14. Germline V gives CDR1 SEHNR, CDR2 FQNEAQ (reference sequence). This CDR3 is 18 amino acids long. CDR3 bases: TGTGCCAGCAGCCTACGGACAGGGGAAAGTTTGTGGAACACTGAAGCTTTCTTT. Protein: CASSLRTGESLWNTEAFF. The whole variable domain, filled in from reference TRBV7-9 and TRBJ1-1, reads DTGVSQNPRHKITKRGQNVTFRCDPISEHNRLYWYRQTLGQGPEFLTYFQNEAQLEKSRLLSDRFSAERPKGSFSTLEIQRTEQGDSAMYLCASSLRTGESLWNTEAFFGQGTRLTVV.